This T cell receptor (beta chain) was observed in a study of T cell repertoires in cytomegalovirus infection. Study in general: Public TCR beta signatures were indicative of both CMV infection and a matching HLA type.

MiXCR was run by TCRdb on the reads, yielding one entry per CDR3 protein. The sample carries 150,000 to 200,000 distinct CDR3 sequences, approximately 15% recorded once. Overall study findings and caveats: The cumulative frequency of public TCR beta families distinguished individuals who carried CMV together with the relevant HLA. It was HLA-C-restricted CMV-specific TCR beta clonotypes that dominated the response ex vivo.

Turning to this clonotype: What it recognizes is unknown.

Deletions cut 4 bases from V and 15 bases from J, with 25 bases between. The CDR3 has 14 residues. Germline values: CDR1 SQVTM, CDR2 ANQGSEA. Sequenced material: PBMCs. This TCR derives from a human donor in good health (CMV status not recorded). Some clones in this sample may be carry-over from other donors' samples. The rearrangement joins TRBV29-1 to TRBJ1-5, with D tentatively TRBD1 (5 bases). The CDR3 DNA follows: TGCAGCGTTGCGGACAAGACCGACGAATCAGCCCGGCATTTT. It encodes CSVADKTDESARHF.